This TCR beta chain was recovered during a study of control samples from healthy donors and cancer patients. The method was immunoSEQ multiplex PCR; TCRdb's version includes in-frame clones alone and lacks a portion of them. The table has approximately 150,000 clones, roughly 92% seen once. Germline values: CDR1 MGHRA, CDR2 YSYEKL. The CDR3 consists of 17 residues. Trimming removed 1 base at V and 4 bases at J, with 16 bases between. Sequencing was performed on blood. The clonotype comes from a young woman in good health. This chain joins TRBV4-1 and TRBJ2-2, with D unclear. The CDR3 DNA sequence: TGCGCCAGCAGCCAAGGTTCAGGACGGAAGCCCACCGGGGAGCTGTTTTTT. This codes for CASSQGSGRKPTGELFF.